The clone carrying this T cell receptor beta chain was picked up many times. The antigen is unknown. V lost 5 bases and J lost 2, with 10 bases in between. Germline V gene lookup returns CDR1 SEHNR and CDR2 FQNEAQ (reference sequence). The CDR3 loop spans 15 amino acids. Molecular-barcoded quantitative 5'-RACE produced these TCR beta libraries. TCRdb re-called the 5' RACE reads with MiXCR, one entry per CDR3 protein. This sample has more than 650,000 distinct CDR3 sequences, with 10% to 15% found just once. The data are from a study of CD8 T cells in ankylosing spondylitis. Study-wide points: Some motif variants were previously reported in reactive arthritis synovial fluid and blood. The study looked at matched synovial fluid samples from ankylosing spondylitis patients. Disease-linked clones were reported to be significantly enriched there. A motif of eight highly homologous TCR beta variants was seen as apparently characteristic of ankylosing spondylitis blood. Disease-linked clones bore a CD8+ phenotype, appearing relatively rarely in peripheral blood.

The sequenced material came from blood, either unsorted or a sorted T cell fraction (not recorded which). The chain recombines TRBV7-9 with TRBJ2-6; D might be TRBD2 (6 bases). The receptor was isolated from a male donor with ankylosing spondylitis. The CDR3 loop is CASSRQRAGANVLTF. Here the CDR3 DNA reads TGTGCCAGCAGCCGACAGCGGGCTGGGGCCAACGTCCTGACTTTC.